This T cell receptor (beta chain) was identified in a study of identical twins. TCRdb analysed the 5' RACE reads with MiXCR anew, one entry per CDR3 protein. The sample contains approximately 700,000 distinct CDR3 sequences, around a sixth of which appear only once. Germline V gene lookup returns CDR1 MNHEY and CDR2 SVGEGT. The CDR3 is made up of 15 amino acids. The V gene end was trimmed by 6 bases and the J gene end by 0 bases; junction bases not matched to a gene: 4. These records were also assigned to another study, of T cells expressing NK-cell markers. From that report: TCR beta repertoires came from sorted CD3+CD56+NKG2C+, CD3+CD56+NKG2C- and CD3+CD56-NKG2C+ T cells.

The clonotype originates from a young woman in good health. The chain is built from TRBV6-2 or TRBV6-3 and TRBJ2-3; TRBD2 matches 9 bases. Source material: PBMCs. This CDR3 reads CASRDLAGSTDTQYF. For the CDR3, the DNA is TGTGCCAGCAGAGACCTAGCGGGGAGCACAGATACGCAGTATTTT.